Following are 20 T cell receptor beta chains from one sample sequenced in a study of CD8 T cells in Susac syndrome (dated by TCRdb to about 2019). Preparation of the library involved the immunoSEQ multiplex PCR assay. RNA was extracted with the RNeasy kit and roughly 0.45 to 1 ug was reverse transcribed using random hexamers. TCRdb reworked the public reads: Q25 trimming with fastp, MiXCR clone assembly, productive beta chains retained. Every entry covers one CDR3 protein and lists the most common genes and DNA from its rows. This sample gives about 290,000 distinct CDR3 sequences in total; 65% to 90% of them show up just once. Roughly 0.21% of the sample goes to the ten largest clones. The sequencing input was CD8+ T cells from PBMCs. The origin of the receptors is a human donor with multiple sclerosis.

The rearrangement uses TRBV29-1 and TRBJ1-2, with 9 bases identical to TRBD1. V dropped 6 bases and J dropped 4; count of bases not matched to a gene: 9. This CDR3 contains 14 residues. The germline V gene encodes CDR1 SQVTM and CDR2 ANQGSEA. The CDR3 protein is CSVSYGTGTYGYTF. The CDR3 bases are TGCAGCGTCTCATACGGGACAGGGACCTATGGCTACACCTTC. The entire variable domain, with the rest obtained from reference TRBV29-1 and TRBJ1-2, is as follows: SAVISQKPSRDICQRGTSLTIQCQVDSQVTMMFWYRQQPGQSLTLIATANQGSEATYESGFVIDKFPISRPNLTFSTLTVSNMSPEDSSIYLCSVSYGTGTYGYTFGSGTRLTVV.

Points on this clonotype: At one boundary the junction diverges from the germline segment, which might be a read error. The J gene is TRBJ1-5, the V gene TRBV19; 8 nucleotides align to TRBD1. The CDR3 length is 15 residues. Germline V gene lookup returns CDR1 LNHDA and CDR2 SQIVND (reference sequence). CDR3 DNA sequence: TGTGCCAGTAGACTCACGGACAGGGTCAATCAGCCCCAGCTTTTT. It encodes CASRLTDRVNQPQLF.

For the CDR3, the DNA is TGTGCCAGCAGCTTGGGGGTACTCCTCCAAGAGACCCAGTACTTC. This translates into CASSLGVLLQETQYF. J is TRBJ2-5 and V is TRBV7-9; D might be TRBD1 or TRBD2, each matching 5 bases. The CDR3 loop spans 15 amino acids. V lost 3 bases to trimming and J lost 1 base, with 12 bases between them. Germline V gene sequence: CDR1 SEHNR, CDR2 FQNEAQ (reference sequence).

This chain uses TRBV28 with TRBJ2-7; the D is unclear. Trimming removed 2 bases at V and 7 bases at J, with 6 bases between. The CDR3 covers 11 residues. Germline lookup yields CDR1 MDHEN and CDR2 SYDVKM. DNA for the CDR3: TGTGCCAGCAGTTTAGACTTAGAGCAGTACTTC. Translated: CASSLDLEQYF.

V usage is TRBV30 and J usage is TRBJ1-1; a possible D gene is TRBD1 (6 bases). V was pared by 2 bases and J by 9 bases, with 13 bases between. From germline, CDR1 is GTSNPN and CDR2 SVGIG (reference sequence). This CDR3 has 12 amino acids. For the CDR3, the DNA is TGTGCCTGGAGTCCCATCGGACAGCAAGCTTTCTTT. Its translation: CAWSPIGQQAFF. Full variable domain (rest looked up from reference TRBV30 and TRBJ1-1): SQTIHQWPATLVQPVGSPLSLECTVEGTSNPNLYWYRQAAGRGLQLLFYSVGIGQISSEVPQNLSASRPQDRQFILSSKKLLLSDSGFYLCAWSPIGQQAFFGQGTRLTVV.

The V gene is TRBV7-9, the J gene TRBJ2-7; possibly TRBD1 or TRBD2 for D (5 bases each). Germline CDR1 is SEHNR and CDR2 is FQNEAQ (reference sequence). The CDR3 sequence is 14 residues long. V lost 5 bases and J 2 bases, leaving 13 bases between the germline ends. The CDR3 region has the DNA TGTGCCAGCAGCCCCCCCGGGACGGCCTACGAGCAGTACTTC. Translation: CASSPPGTAYEQYF.

The V gene is TRBV4-1, the J gene TRBJ2-7; D gene uncertain. The CDR3 runs 17 residues. Trimming left V 1 base short and J 7 bases short, with 23 bases between. From germline, CDR1 is MGHRA and CDR2 YSYEKL. CDR3 in amino acids: CASSQAGRESKVSEQYF. The DNA for the CDR3 is TGCGCCAGCAGCCAAGCGGGTAGGGAATCTAAAGTTTCTGAGCAGTACTTC.

This clonotype has just a few counts. The chain recombines TRBV27 with TRBJ1-5; D unclear. The CDR3 has 15 amino acids. The V end was cut by 0 bases, the J end by 0 bases, with 6 bases between. Per the germline V gene, CDR1 is MNHEY and CDR2 is SMNVEV (reference sequence). CDR3 nucleotide sequence: TGTGCCAGCAGTTTATCAGGGTATAGCAATCAGCCCCAGCATTTT. This gives the protein CASSLSGYSNQPQHF.

This clonotype was seen once. The chain joins TRBV5-6 to TRBJ1-4; 9 bases agree with TRBD1. V was clipped by 4 bases and J by 7 bases; unmatched bases: 11. The CDR3 consists of 16 residues. Germline loops: CDR1 SGHDT, CDR2 YYEEEE. The CDR3 spells CASSTGGDLRSEKLFF. CDR3 nucleotide sequence: TGTGCCAGCAGCACAGGGGGCGATCTCAGGAGTGAAAAACTGTTTTTT.

This rearrangement joins TRBV5-8 to TRBJ2-3, with D possibly being TRBD2 (5 bases). Germline assignment: CDR1 SGHTS and CDR2 YDEGEE. This CDR3 contains 17 residues. V was shortened by 0 bases and J by 6 bases, with 20 bases between the two germline ends. This chain's CDR3 is CASSLASGVQLADTQYF. The DNA for the CDR3 is TGTGCCAGCAGCTTGGCCTCCGGGGTCCAGCTGGCGGATACGCAGTATTTT. The whole variable domain, filled in from reference TRBV5-8 and TRBJ2-3, reads EAGVTQSPTHLIKTRGQQATLRCSPISGHTSVYWYQQALGLGLQFLLWYDEGEERNRGNFPPRFSGRQFPNYSSELNVNALELEDSALYLCASSLASGVQLADTQYFGPGTRLTVL.

The genes are TRBV10-3 and TRBJ1-4, with TRBD1 as a possible D gene (6 bases). Trimming stripped 2 bases from V and 2 bases from J, with 18 bases between. The germline CDR1 and CDR2 sequences are ENHRY and SYGVKD. This CDR3 spans 18 amino acids. The DNA of the CDR3 is TGTGCCATCAGTGAGGGGGGCACAGGGAGGAGGACTAATGAAAAACTGTTTTTT. This sequence encodes CAISEGGTGRRTNEKLFF.

This clonotype was found a few times. V and J are TRBV6-1 and TRBJ1-2; 7 positions agree with TRBD1. The CDR3 is 13 amino acids. Trimming removed 5 bases from V and 8 bases from J; junction bases left unmatched: 8. Germline-derived CDR1 and CDR2 are MNHNS and SASEGT. CDR3 nucleotides: TGTGCCAGCAGTATCGGACAGGAGGACGGCTACACCTTC. Translated: CASSIGQEDGYTF.

The chain joins TRBV4-1 to TRBJ2-2; TRBD2 matches at 13 bases. The V gene's germline CDR1 is MGHRA and CDR2 YSYEKL. This CDR3 is 18 amino acids long. After removal of 4 bases from V and 6 bases from J, the junction contained 11 bases not matched to a gene. The CDR3 here is CASSRPSGLAGDPGELFF. For the CDR3, the DNA is TGCGCCAGCAGCCGGCCGTCAGGACTAGCGGGAGATCCCGGGGAGCTGTTTTTT.

This clonotype showed up just a few times. The chain is built from TRBV29-1 and TRBJ2-1, with 7 bases identical to TRBD2. The CDR3 consists of 12 residues. The germline V gene encodes CDR1 SQVTM and CDR2 ANQGSEA. V lost 7 bases, J lost 8 bases, and 8 bases stayed unmatched. The CDR3, as DNA: TGCAGCGCCATGACTAGCCCCCATGAGCAGTTCTTC. Amino acid sequence: CSAMTSPHEQFF.

This chain joins TRBV4-2 and TRBJ1-1, with D perhaps matching TRBD1 (5 bases). V was cut by 6 bases and J by 6 bases, with 11 bases left in between. Germline loops: CDR1 LGHNA, CDR2 YNFKEQ. The CDR3 has 12 residues. The CDR3 loop is CASSSQEAEAFF. CDR3 DNA: TGTGCCAGCAGTTCACAGGAGGCTGAAGCTTTCTTT.

The chain is built from TRBV7-9 and TRBJ2-7; 7 bases are shared with TRBD1. CDR1 is SEHNR, CDR2 FQNEAQ, per germline (reference sequence). Unmatched junction bases numbered 10, after V lost 5 bases and J lost 0 bases. The CDR3 loop spans 16 amino acids. CDR3 sequence: CASSPPLGQPSYEQYF. The CDR3, as DNA: TGTGCCAGCAGCCCCCCGCTGGGACAGCCCTCCTACGAGCAGTACTTC.

This chain connects TRBV4-3 to TRBJ1-1, with D possibly being TRBD1 (5 bases). The V gene's germline CDR1 is LGHNA and CDR2 YSLEER. This CDR3 is built from 14 residues. Trimming removed 4 bases from V and 1 base from J, with 10 bases in between. CDR3 region: CASSPGHRNTEAFF. The CDR3 DNA reads as TGCGCCAGCAGCCCAGGACACCGGAACACTGAAGCTTTCTTT.

A single count supports this clonotype. The chain uses TRBV7-9 and TRBJ2-7; D possibly corresponds to TRBD1 (5 bases). Germline V gene data show CDR1 as SEHNR and CDR2 as FQNEAQ (reference sequence). The CDR3 length is 13 residues. V was shortened by 3 bases and J by 4 bases, with 10 bases between the two germline ends. The CDR3 DNA reads as TGTGCCAGCAGCTTCGACAGCCTATACGAGCAGTACTTC. Its protein product is CASSFDSLYEQYF. The full variable domain, completed using reference TRBV7-9 and TRBJ2-7, is DTGVSQNPRHKITKRGQNVTFRCDPISEHNRLYWYRQTLGQGPEFLTYFQNEAQLEKSRLLSDRFSAERPKGSFSTLEIQRTEQGDSAMYLCASSFDSLYEQYFGPGTRLTVT.

The CDR3, as DNA: TGTGCCAGCACCCTCTTTTCACTGGCTAGCGGGAGGTTAGATACGCAGTATTTT. Translation gives CASTLFSLASGRLDTQYF. The chain recombines TRBV12-3 or TRBV12-4 with TRBJ2-3; 11 nucleotides align to TRBD2. The CDR3 has 18 residues. V shed 7 bases, J shed 5 bases, and the junction held 17 bases outside the gene matches.

This clonotype was counted between two and nine times. The rearrangement links TRBV7-9 to TRBJ1-1; the D is unclear. CDR3 length equals 15 residues. CDR1 is SEHNR, CDR2 FQNEAQ, per germline (reference sequence). V lost 5 bases to trimming and J lost 5 bases, with 18 bases between them. CDR3 residues: CASSPGPSEETEAFF. The CDR3 nucleotides read TGTGCCAGCAGCCCTGGCCCCAGCGAGGAGACTGAAGCTTTCTTT.